The 27 T cell receptor beta chains presented below share a single source sample, sequenced in a study of cytomegalovirus exposure and HLA in healthy donors. Produced via immunoSEQ multiplex PCR; TCRdb's table is partial and in-frame only. The sample carries 150,000 to 200,000 clones, around 84% recorded once. Sequences were obtained from PBMCs. The source of these receptors is a man younger than 35 in good health and CMV-seropositive.

This chain links TRBV7-9 with TRBJ1-3; D call uncertain. This CDR3 has 15 residues. The V end lost 5 bases, the J end lost 8 bases, and 19 bases lay between the germline ends. The germline V gene encodes CDR1 SEHNR and CDR2 FQNEAQ (reference sequence). DNA for the CDR3: TGTGCCAGCAGCATAGGTACCGGGGTGCTAGACACCATATATTTT. It encodes CASSIGTGVLDTIYF.

CDR3 region: CASSRDRPTYEQYF. DNA for the CDR3: TGTGCCAGCAGTCGGGACAGGCCTACCTACGAGCAGTACTTC. The chain has TRBV28 and TRBJ2-7; 8 bases match TRBD1. From germline, CDR1 is MDHEN and CDR2 SYDVKM. The CDR3 is 14 amino acids. The V segment lost 5 bases and the J segment 2 bases; nucleotides outside the gene matches: 5.

CDR3 sequence: CASSWVVGSTDTQYF. The CDR3 DNA reads TGTGCCAGTAGTTGGGTAGTCGGGAGCACAGATACGCAGTATTTT. The chain joins TRBV19 to TRBJ2-3, with no clear D. Looked up from germline, CDR1 is LNHDA and CDR2 is SQIVND (reference sequence). This CDR3 has 15 residues. Trimming shortened V by 5 bases and J by 0 bases, and 12 bases separated the two germline ends.

In its sample, this clone was seen once. This chain connects TRBV6-1 to TRBJ1-3; no clear D. Germline assignment: CDR1 MNHNS and CDR2 SASEGT. The CDR3 sequence is 14 residues long. V gave up 8 bases and J gave up 0 bases, with 11 bases separating them. The CDR3 DNA sequence: TGTGCCAGCGGCCCCCCCCTCTCTGGAAACACCATATATTTT. Translated: CASGPPLSGNTIYF.

The rearrangement joins TRBV6-1 to TRBJ2-1; 8 nucleotides agree with TRBD1. The CDR3 extends over 16 amino acids. Germline CDR1 is MNHNS and CDR2 is SASEGT. The V gene end was trimmed by 4 bases and the J gene end by 2 bases; junction bases not matched to a gene: 7. CDR3 DNA sequence: TGTGCCAGCAGTGTGTTAGACAGGGGCGCCTACAATGAGCAGTTCTTC. This sequence encodes CASSVLDRGAYNEQFF.

The chain uses TRBV13 and TRBJ2-1, with 10 positions matching TRBD2. CDR3 length: 16 amino acids. Unmatched junction bases numbered 9, after V lost 3 bases and J lost 7 bases. Germline V gives CDR1 PRHDT, CDR2 FYEKMQ (reference sequence). CDR3 DNA: TGTGCCAGCAGCTTCGGCGAGCGGGGGGGCTGGAATGAGCAGTTCTTC. As protein: CASSFGERGGWNEQFF.

This chain joins TRBV7-8 and TRBJ1-4; 7 bases map to TRBD1. The CDR3 has 16 residues. CDR1 SGHVS and CDR2 FQNEAQ come from the germline V gene. J was trimmed by 8 bases and V by 4 bases; bases with no gene match: 13. CDR3 coding DNA: TGTGCCAGCAGCTCCGGGCCAAAGGGGGCGAGCGAAAAACTGTTTTTT. Encoded protein: CASSSGPKGASEKLFF.

The genes are TRBV5-4 and TRBJ1-4; D is unresolved. This CDR3 has 13 amino acids. Trimming removed 5 bases at V and 8 bases at J, with 13 bases between. The V gene's germline CDR1 is SGHNT and CDR2 YYREEE (reference sequence). CDR3 in DNA: TGTGCCAGCAGTCAACTGGAGGGCGAAAAACTGTTTTTT. Translation gives CASSQLEGEKLFF.

V is TRBV25-1 and J is TRBJ2-7; possibly TRBD1 for D (6 bases). Germline V lookup: CDR1 MGHDK, CDR2 SYGVNS. The length of the CDR3 is 17 residues. Trimming took off 0 bases at V and 3 bases at J, with 18 bases between the two ends. The CDR3 sequence is CASSEYPGGRDNYEQYF. CDR3 nucleotides: TGTGCCAGCAGTGAATACCCTGGAGGCCGGGACAACTACGAGCAGTACTTC.

The V call is TRBV7-9, the J call TRBJ2-7; TRBD1 is a possible D gene (6 bases). The CDR3 consists of 17 residues. V lost 2 bases and J 2 bases, leaving 19 bases between the germline ends. Germline CDR1 SEHNR, CDR2 FQNEAQ (reference sequence). The CDR3: CASSLSFVQGFTYEQYF. CDR3 in DNA: TGTGCCAGCAGCTTAAGTTTCGTTCAGGGGTTCACCTACGAGCAGTACTTC.

This clone was seen only once. The rearrangement links TRBV5-4 to TRBJ2-3, with D tentatively TRBD2 (5 bases). Germline V gene lookup returns CDR1 SGHNT and CDR2 YYREEE (reference sequence). This CDR3 is 15 amino acids long. V shed 1 base and J shed 3 bases, with 12 bases lying between them. The CDR3 protein is CASSLKSSRTDTQYF. As DNA, the CDR3 is TGTGCCAGCAGCTTGAAGTCTAGCAGAACAGATACGCAGTATTTT. The variable domain in full, with the rest retrieved from reference TRBV5-4 and TRBJ2-3, is ETGVTQSPTHLIKTRGQQVTLRCSSQSGHNTVSWYQQALGQGPQFIFQYYREEENGRGNFPPRFSGLQFPNYSSELNVNALELDDSALYLCASSLKSSRTDTQYFGPGTRLTVL.

There are a few counts of this clone. V gene TRBV30 combines with J gene TRBJ2-5; D is unresolved. In germline, CDR1 is GTSNPN, CDR2 SVGIG (reference sequence). Trimming removed 2 bases at V and 3 bases at J, with 16 bases between. This CDR3 has 15 amino acids. CDR3 in amino acids: CAWSMAFPFEETQYF. CDR3 coding DNA: TGTGCCTGGAGTATGGCCTTCCCTTTCGAAGAGACCCAGTACTTC.

V and J are TRBV6-5 and TRBJ2-5; 9 bases agree with TRBD1. J lost 5 bases, V lost 4 bases, and 8 bases had no gene match. CDR3 length: 15 residues. The germline CDR1 and CDR2 sequences are MNHEY and SVGAGI. This CDR3 is CASSLTGGVGETQYF. The CDR3 DNA reads TGTGCCAGCAGTTTAACAGGGGGCGTCGGGGAGACCCAGTACTTC.

This clone was counted only a few times. V usage is TRBV19 and J usage is TRBJ1-2; no reliable D call. V was cut by 8 bases and J by 0 bases, with 10 bases left in between. Per germline, CDR1 LNHDA and CDR2 SQIVND (reference sequence). CDR3 length equals 13 residues. The CDR3 DNA follows: TGTGCCAGTCGAGAAACAGCTAACTATGGCTACACCTTC. It yields the protein CASRETANYGYTF.

The chain recombines TRBV2 with TRBJ1-2; D gene uncertain. Germline CDR1 and CDR2: SNHLY and FYNNEI. This CDR3 comprises 12 residues. The V end was cut by 3 bases, the J end by 8 bases, with 10 bases between. The CDR3 nucleotides read TGTGCCAGCAGTGAGGAGGTCGCGGGCTACACCTTC. Amino acids: CASSEEVAGYTF.

The chain joins TRBV28 to TRBJ2-7, with TRBD1 identical over 8 bases. CDR3 size: 19 residues. CDR1 and CDR2 from the germline V gene are MDHEN and SYDVKM. J gave up 1 base and V 6 bases, and 20 bases lay outside the gene matches. The CDR3, as DNA: TGTGCCAGCAGACATAGGACAGGGTGGATAAGGAGGGGGTCCTACGAGCAGTACTTC. Translation gives CASRHRTGWIRRGSYEQYF.

DNA for the CDR3: TGTGCCTGGAGTGTGGGACTAGCGGGGAACAATGAGCAGTTCTTC. Its protein product is CAWSVGLAGNNEQFF. The chain joins TRBV30 to TRBJ2-1; 13 nucleotides match TRBD2. The J segment lost 5 bases and the V segment lost 0 bases, leaving 1 base of the junction unmatched. The germline gives CDR1 GTSNPN, CDR2 SVGIG (reference sequence). The CDR3 contains 15 residues.

This chain uses TRBV7-9 with TRBJ2-3; TRBD2 matches at 9 bases. V trimming: 2 bases; J trimming: 5 bases; junction bases outside the gene matches: 8. The germline V gene has CDR1 SEHNR and CDR2 FQNEAQ (reference sequence). The CDR3 is 16 residues long. The CDR3 coding sequence is TGTGCCAGCAGCTTATATGGCGGGAGGGCCGGAGATACGCAGTATTTT. Its protein product is CASSLYGGRAGDTQYF.

V is TRBV30 and J is TRBJ2-1; 10 nucleotides match TRBD2. The germline V gene has CDR1 GTSNPN and CDR2 SVGIG (reference sequence). The CDR3 is made up of 16 amino acids. J lost 2 bases, V lost 3 bases, and 7 bases had no gene match. The CDR3: CAWSRMTSGPYNEQFF. CDR3 nucleotides: TGTGCCTGGAGCCGGATGACTAGCGGGCCCTACAATGAGCAGTTCTTC.

This chain links TRBV13 with TRBJ2-7, with a tentative D call TRBD1 (5 bases). Germline V gene lookup returns CDR1 PRHDT and CDR2 FYEKMQ (reference sequence). The CDR3 runs to 14 residues. Trimming left V 5 bases short and J 2 bases short, with 13 bases between. The CDR3 DNA is TGTGCCAGCAGCCCCTCCGGACAAACCTACGAGCAGTACTTC. Amino acid sequence: CASSPSGQTYEQYF.

The chain joins TRBV11-2 to TRBJ1-3; D gene unclear. This CDR3 region has 16 residues. Germline CDR1 is SGHAT and CDR2 is FQNNGV. V lost 5 bases, J lost 0 bases, and 14 bases lay in between. This chain's CDR3 is CASSPRRPSSGNTIYF. The CDR3 bases are TGTGCCAGCAGCCCCAGGCGCCCCTCCTCTGGAAACACCATATATTTT.

V gene TRBV5-1 combines with J gene TRBJ2-7; TRBD2 might be the D (5 bases). This CDR3 has 13 amino acids. The V end was cut by 4 bases, the J end by 1 base, with 9 bases between. Germline lookup yields CDR1 SGHRS and CDR2 YFSETQ. As DNA, the CDR3 is TGCGCCAGCAGCGCCGGGGATTCCTACGAGCAGTACTTC. Amino acids: CASSAGDSYEQYF.

The rearrangement links TRBV5-1 to TRBJ2-5; 12 nucleotides agree with TRBD2. Per germline, CDR1 SGHRS and CDR2 YFSETQ. The CDR3 loop spans 15 amino acids. The junction had 5 bases not matched to a gene; V was cut back by 7 bases and J by 1 base. CDR3 bases: TGCGCCAGCGGAGAGACTAGCGGGGGCCAAGAGACCCAGTACTTC. Translated, it gives CASGETSGGQETQYF.

V is TRBV6-5 and J is TRBJ1-3, with D maybe TRBD1 (6 bases). V shed 6 bases and J shed 4 bases, with 10 bases lying between them. The CDR3 is made up of 13 amino acids. Germline V lookup: CDR1 MNHEY, CDR2 SVGAGI. This CDR3 reads CASSPGHGNTIYF. CDR3 sequence (DNA): TGTGCCAGCAGCCCGGGACACGGAAACACCATATATTTT.

V is TRBV11-3 and J is TRBJ2-7; D is undetermined. Trimming pared 5 bases from V and 4 bases from J, leaving 18 bases between. The CDR3 runs 15 residues. Germline CDR1 is SGHNT and CDR2 is YENEEA. CDR3 sequence (DNA): TGTGCCAGCAGCCCCGTCTCCGTATACAGTTACGAGCAGTACTTC. This gives the protein CASSPVSVYSYEQYF.

The V gene is TRBV11-3, the J gene TRBJ2-7; no firm D call. The CDR3 has 11 residues. Germline CDR1 reads SGHNT; CDR2 reads YENEEA. V dropped 5 bases and J dropped 2 bases, with 4 bases sitting between them. This CDR3 reads CASSLTYEQYF. The CDR3 region has the DNA TGTGCCAGCAGCCTTACCTACGAGCAGTACTTC.

This chain links TRBV5-1 with TRBJ1-3; 11 bases are a match to TRBD1. Germline V gene lookup returns CDR1 SGHRS and CDR2 YFSETQ. V trimming: 0 bases; J trimming: 7 bases; junction bases outside the gene matches: 6. This CDR3 has 16 amino acids. CDR3 protein: CASSLAGQGAGNTIYF. The CDR3 region has the DNA TGCGCCAGCAGCTTGGCCGGACAGGGGGCAGGGAACACCATATATTTT.